This is a list of T cell receptor beta chains from one sample in a study of cytomegalovirus exposure and HLA in healthy donors. Method: immunoSEQ multiplex PCR; TCRdb's copy keeps in-frame clones and lacks some. The data show tens of thousands of clones, under 95% seen once. Specimen: PBMCs. These receptors all stem from a woman under 30 in good health and CMV-seronegative. CDR3s include the opening cysteine and the closing phenylalanine or tryptophan. A D gene is named only where the DNA matches it firmly. Clone size is not always given. Where it is, it says once, few, many or a class for expanded clones.

V gene	clone size	J gene	D gene	CDR3 DNA	CDR3 protein
TRBV19	.	TRBJ2-7	.	TGTGCCAGTAGATATCGTAACGAGGACATCTACGAGCAGTACTTC	CASRYRNEDIYEQYF
TRBV7-8	.	TRBJ1-1	.	TGTGCCAGCAGCTTAAACAGAAAGAACACTGAAGCTTTCTTT	CASSLNRKNTEAFF
TRBV19	.	TRBJ2-3	.	TGTGCCACCGAGGTCTCCGGGGGCACAGATACGCAGTATTTT	CATEVSGGTDTQYF
TRBV28	.	TRBJ1-5	TRBD1	TGTGCCAGCAGTTCAATGGGACAGGGTGGGCAGCCCCAGCATTTT	CASSSMGQGGQPQHF
TRBV28	.	TRBJ1-1	TRBD1	TGTGCCAGCAGTTTGGGCGGACAGGGCGGGACTGAAGCTTTCTTT	CASSLGGQGGTEAFF
TRBV30	.	TRBJ2-1	.	TGTGCCTGGAGTGTACTAGCAAGCTACAATGAGCAGTTCTTC	CAWSVLASYNEQFF
TRBV6-5	.	TRBJ1-5	TRBD1	TGTGCCAGCAGTTCGAAGCAGGGGGCCAGTCAGCCCCAGCATTTT	CASSSKQGASQPQHF
TRBV14	.	TRBJ2-7	.	TGTGCCAGCAGCCAAGATTTAAAGGGGTACGAGCAGTACTTC	CASSQDLKGYEQYF
TRBV5-6	.	TRBJ2-3	.	TGTGCCAGCAGCAGACGTGACATATCCCCGACAGATACGCAGTATTTT	CASSRRDISPTDTQYF
TRBV5-4	once	TRBJ1-2	TRBD1	TGTGCCAGCAGCTTCTTGACAGGGGGCGCGTCTAACTATGGCTACACCTTC	CASSFLTGGASNYGYTF
TRBV5-1	.	TRBJ2-2	TRBD1	TGCGCCAGCAGCTTGGACAGGGGGTCCGGGGAGCTGTTTTTT	CASSLDRGSGELFF
TRBV5-1	.	TRBJ2-2	TRBD2	TGCGCCAGCAGCTTGCGACTAGCGGGACTATTCACCGGGGAGCTGTTTTTT	CASSLRLAGLFTGELFF
TRBV29-1	.	TRBJ1-1	.	TGCAGCTGGTCCCTGGGCCAGGACACTGAAGCTTTCTTT	CSWSLGQDTEAFF
TRBV29-1	once	TRBJ1-1	TRBD1	TGCAGCGTTTTGCAGGGGGACACTGAAGCTTTCTTT	CSVLQGDTEAFF
TRBV6-6	.	TRBJ2-3	.	TGTGCCAGCAGTTTTTTAACGGGATCTTATAGGGATACGCAGTATTTT	CASSFLTGSYRDTQYF
TRBV10-3	few	TRBJ1-1	.	TGTGCCATCAGTGGACGGGAGAACACTGAAGCTTTCTTT	CAISGRENTEAFF
TRBV11-1	.	TRBJ2-1	TRBD2	TGTGCCAGCAGCTTCATGGGAGGGCCGAATGAGCAGTTCTTC	CASSFMGGPNEQFF
TRBV7-7	few	TRBJ1-2	.	TGTGCTAGCAGCCCGATAGCGGGCTACACCTTC	CASSPIAGYTF
TRBV6-5	once	TRBJ1-2	TRBD1	TGTGCCAGCAGTCCGACAGGGGGCAACTATGGCTACACCTTC	CASSPTGGNYGYTF
TRBV5-1	.	TRBJ1-3	.	TGCGCCAGCAGCTTGTGGGGGGGCGGCCCGGACACCATATATTTT	CASSLWGGGPDTIYF